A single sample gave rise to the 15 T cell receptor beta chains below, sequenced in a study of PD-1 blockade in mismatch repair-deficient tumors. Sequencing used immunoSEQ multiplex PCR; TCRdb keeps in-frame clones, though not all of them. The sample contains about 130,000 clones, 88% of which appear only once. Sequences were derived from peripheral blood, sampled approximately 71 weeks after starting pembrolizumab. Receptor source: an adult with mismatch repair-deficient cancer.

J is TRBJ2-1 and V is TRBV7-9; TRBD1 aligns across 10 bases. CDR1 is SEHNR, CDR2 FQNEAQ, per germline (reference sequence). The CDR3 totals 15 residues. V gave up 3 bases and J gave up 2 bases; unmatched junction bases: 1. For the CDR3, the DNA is TGTGCCAGCAGCTTGACAGGGGGCACCTACAATGAGCAGTTCTTC. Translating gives CASSLTGGTYNEQFF.

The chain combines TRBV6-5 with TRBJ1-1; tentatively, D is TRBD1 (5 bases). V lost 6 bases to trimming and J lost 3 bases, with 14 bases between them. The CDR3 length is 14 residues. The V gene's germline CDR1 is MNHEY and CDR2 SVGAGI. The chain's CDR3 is CASRGDRAYTEAFF. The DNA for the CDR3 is TGTGCCAGCAGGGGAGACAGAGCGTACACTGAAGCTTTCTTT.

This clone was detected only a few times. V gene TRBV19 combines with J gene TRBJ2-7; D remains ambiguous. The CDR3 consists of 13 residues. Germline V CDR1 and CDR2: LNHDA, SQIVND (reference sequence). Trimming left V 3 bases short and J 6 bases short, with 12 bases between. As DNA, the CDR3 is TGTGCCAGTAGTATTCGATACCCAACCGAGCAGTACTTC. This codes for CASSIRYPTEQYF.

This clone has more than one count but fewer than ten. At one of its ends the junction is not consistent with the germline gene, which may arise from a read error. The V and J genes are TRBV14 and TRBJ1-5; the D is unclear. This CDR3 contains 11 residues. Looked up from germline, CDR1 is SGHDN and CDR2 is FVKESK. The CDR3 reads CASSQDHPQHF. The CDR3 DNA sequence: TGTGCCAGCAGCCAAGATCATCCCCAGCATTTT.

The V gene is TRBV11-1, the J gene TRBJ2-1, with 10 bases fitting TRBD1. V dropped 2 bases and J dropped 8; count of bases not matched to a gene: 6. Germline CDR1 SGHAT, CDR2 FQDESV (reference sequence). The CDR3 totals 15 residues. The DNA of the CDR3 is TGTGCCAGCAGCTTACGAGACAGGGGGCTGGATGAGCAGTTCTTC. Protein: CASSLRDRGLDEQFF.

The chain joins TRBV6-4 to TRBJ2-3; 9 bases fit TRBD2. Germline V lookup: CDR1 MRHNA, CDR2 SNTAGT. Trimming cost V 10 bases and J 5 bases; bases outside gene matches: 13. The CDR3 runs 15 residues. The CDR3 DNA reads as TGTGCCATCACAAGCGGGAGGCCACGTTTAGATACGCAGTATTTT. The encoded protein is CAITSGRPRLDTQYF.

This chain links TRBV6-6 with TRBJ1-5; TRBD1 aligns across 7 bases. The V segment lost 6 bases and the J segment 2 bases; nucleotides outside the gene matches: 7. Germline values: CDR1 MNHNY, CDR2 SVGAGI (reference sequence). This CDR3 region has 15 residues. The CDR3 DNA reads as TGTGCCAGCAGCGACAGGGCTTTAGGCAATCAGCCCCAGCATTTT. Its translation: CASSDRALGNQPQHF.

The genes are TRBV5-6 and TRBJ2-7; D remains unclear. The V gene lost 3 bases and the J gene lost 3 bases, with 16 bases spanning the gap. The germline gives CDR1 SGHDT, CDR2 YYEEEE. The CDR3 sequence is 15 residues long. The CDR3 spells CASSYVPGRSYEQYF. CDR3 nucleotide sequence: TGTGCCAGCAGCTATGTTCCCGGACGGAGCTACGAGCAGTACTTC.

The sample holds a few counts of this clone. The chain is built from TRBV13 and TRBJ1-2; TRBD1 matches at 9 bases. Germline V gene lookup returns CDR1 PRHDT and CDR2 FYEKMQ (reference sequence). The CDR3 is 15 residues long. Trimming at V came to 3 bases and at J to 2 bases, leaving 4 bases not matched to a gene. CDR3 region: CASSLGQGLNYGYTF. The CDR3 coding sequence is TGTGCCAGCAGCTTGGGACAGGGATTGAACTATGGCTACACCTTC.

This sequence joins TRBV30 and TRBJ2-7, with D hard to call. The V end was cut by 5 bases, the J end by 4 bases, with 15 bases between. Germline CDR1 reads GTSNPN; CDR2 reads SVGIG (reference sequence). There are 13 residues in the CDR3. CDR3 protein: CAWADPRRYEQYF. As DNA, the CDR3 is TGTGCCTGGGCCGACCCTCGAAGGTACGAGCAGTACTTC.

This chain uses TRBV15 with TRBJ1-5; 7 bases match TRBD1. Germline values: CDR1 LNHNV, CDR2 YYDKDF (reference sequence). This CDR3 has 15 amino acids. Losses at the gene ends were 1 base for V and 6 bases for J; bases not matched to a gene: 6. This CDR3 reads CATSRGDSGPQPQHF. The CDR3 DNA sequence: TGTGCCACCAGCAGAGGGGACAGCGGCCCTCAGCCCCAGCATTTT.

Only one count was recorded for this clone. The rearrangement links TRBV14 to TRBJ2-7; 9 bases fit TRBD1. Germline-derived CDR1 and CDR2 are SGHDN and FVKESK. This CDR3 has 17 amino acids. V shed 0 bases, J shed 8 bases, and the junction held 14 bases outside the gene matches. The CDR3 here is CASSQEVYSWDREQQYF. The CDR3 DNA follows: TGTGCCAGCAGCCAAGAGGTGTATTCTTGGGACAGGGAACAGCAGTACTTC.

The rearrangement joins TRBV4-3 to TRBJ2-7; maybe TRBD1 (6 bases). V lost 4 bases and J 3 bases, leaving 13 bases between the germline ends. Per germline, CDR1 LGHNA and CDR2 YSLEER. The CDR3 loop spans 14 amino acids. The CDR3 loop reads CASSRRTAFYEQYF. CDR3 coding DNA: TGCGCCAGCAGCCGAAGGACAGCCTTCTACGAGCAGTACTTC.

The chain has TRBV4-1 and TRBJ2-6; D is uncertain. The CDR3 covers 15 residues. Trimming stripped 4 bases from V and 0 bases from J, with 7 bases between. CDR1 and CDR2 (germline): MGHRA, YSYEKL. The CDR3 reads CASSRANSGANVLTF. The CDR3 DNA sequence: TGCGCCAGCAGCCGGGCAAACTCTGGGGCCAACGTCCTGACTTTC.

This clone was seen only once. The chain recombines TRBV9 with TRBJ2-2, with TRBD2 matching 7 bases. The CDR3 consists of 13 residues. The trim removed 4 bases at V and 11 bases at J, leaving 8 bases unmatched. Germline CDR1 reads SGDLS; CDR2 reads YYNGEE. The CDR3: CASSYRDYGELFF. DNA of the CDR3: TGTGCCAGCAGCTACCGGGACTATGGTGAGCTGTTTTTT.